This T cell receptor beta chain came from a study of metastatic and nonmetastatic thyroid tumors. At the level of the study: From malignant and benign thyroid patients, repertoires in blood and in tumor or nodule tissue were compared.

The study, taken as a whole, reports: When malignant thyroid tumors were compared with benign nodules, TCR beta diversity was reportedly significantly higher in the malignant tumors. This held in both blood and tumor samples.

Each patient came to thyroid surgery without any prior treatment (of any kind). A note on this clone: What it binds is not known.

The authors' processing: The study built a papillary thyroid cancer distant-metastasis classifier from CDR3 differences across clinicopathological groups. TCRdb reassembled clones from the PCR reads with MiXCR. These V and J calls are TCRdb output, not the study's own analysis. The profile shows approximately 38,000 clones, about a sixth of them singletons. The sequence was obtained from a female donor with papillary thyroid cancer or a benign thyroid nodule (not recorded which). Some clones in this sample may be carry-over from other donors' samples. The sequencing sample was made of blood.

The CDR3 sequence is CASIKDGGAGTGELFF. Here the CDR3 DNA reads TGTGCCAGCATTAAGGACGGGGGGGCAGGGACCGGGGAGCTGTTTTTT. The J gene is TRBJ2-2, the V gene TRBV28, with 8 bases identical to TRBD2. CDR3 size: 16 residues. Germline lookup yields CDR1 MDHEN and CDR2 SYDVKM. The V gene end was trimmed by 7 bases and the J gene end by 5 bases; junction bases not matched to a gene: 12. The full variable domain, its missing parts supplied by reference TRBV28 and TRBJ2-2, is DVKVTQSSRYLVKRTGEKVFLECVQDMDHENMFWYRQDPGLGLRLIYFSYDVKMKEKGDIPEGYSVSREKKERFSLILESASTNQTSMYLCASIKDGGAGTGELFFGEGSRLTVL.